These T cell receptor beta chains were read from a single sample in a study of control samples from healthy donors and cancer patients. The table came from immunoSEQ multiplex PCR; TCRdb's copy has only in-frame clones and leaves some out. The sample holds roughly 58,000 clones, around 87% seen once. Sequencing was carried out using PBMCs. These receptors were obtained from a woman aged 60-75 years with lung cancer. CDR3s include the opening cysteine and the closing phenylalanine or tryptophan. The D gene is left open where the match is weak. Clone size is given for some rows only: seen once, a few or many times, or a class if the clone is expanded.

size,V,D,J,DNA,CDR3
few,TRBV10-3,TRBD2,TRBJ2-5,TGTGCCATCAATACCGAGCGGACTAGCCAAGAGACCCAGTACTTC,CAINTERTSQETQYF
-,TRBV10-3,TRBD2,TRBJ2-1,TGTGCCATCAGTGAGTCCGGGACTAGCGGTAACAATGAGCAGTTCTTC,CAISESGTSGNNEQFF
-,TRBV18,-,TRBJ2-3,TGTGCCAGCTCACTCACGGGACCCCCCAACGCAGATACGCAGTATTTT,CASSLTGPPNADTQYF
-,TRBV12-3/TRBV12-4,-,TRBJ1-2,TGTGCCAGCAGTTTATCCTATGCCTACACCTTC,CASSLSYAYTF
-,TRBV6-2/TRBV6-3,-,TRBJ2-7,TGTGCCAGCAGTTACGTTCTCGGACAGTTCTACGAGCAGTACTTC,CASSYVLGQFYEQYF
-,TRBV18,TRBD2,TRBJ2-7,TGTGCCAGCTCAACCAGACTAGCCCGGGAAGGGGAGCAGTACTTC,CASSTRLAREGEQYF
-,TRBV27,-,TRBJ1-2,TGTGCCAGCAGTTATGAACAGGGTCATGGCTACACCTTC,CASSYEQGHGYTF
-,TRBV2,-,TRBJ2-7,TGTGCCAGCACCGTCTCAGGCTACGAGCAGTACTTC,CASTVSGYEQYF
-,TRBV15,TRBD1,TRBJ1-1,TGTGCCACCAGCAGAGATTGGACAGGGCTGTCTGAAGCTTTCTTT,CATSRDWTGLSEAFF
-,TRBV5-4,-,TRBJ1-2,TGTGCCAGCAGCTTGGACAGGGCTGGCTACACCTTC,CASSLDRAGYTF
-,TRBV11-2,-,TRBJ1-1,TGTGCCAGCAGCTTTGCAGCTTCGCGCACTGAAGCTTTCTTT,CASSFAASRTEAFF
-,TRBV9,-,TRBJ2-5,TGTGCCAGCAGCGTGAGTCCTCAAGAGACCCAGTACTTC,CASSVSPQETQYF
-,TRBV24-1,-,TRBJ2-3,TGTGCCACCAGTGATCCCATGGCGGATACGCAGTATTTT,CATSDPMADTQYF
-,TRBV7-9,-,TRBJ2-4,TGTGCCAGCAGCTTCTTCTCGGAAAACATTCAGTACTTC,CASSFFSENIQYF
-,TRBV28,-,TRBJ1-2,TGTGCCAGCAGTATGGTTAACTATGGCTACACCTTC,CASSMVNYGYTF
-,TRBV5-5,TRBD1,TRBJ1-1,TGTGCCAGCAGCTTGCCAGGGGGAGCTTTCTTT,CASSLPGGAFF